The 9 T cell receptor beta chains in this list originate from one sample, sequenced in a study of metastatic and nonmetastatic thyroid tumors. Using MiXCR, TCRdb reanalyzed the PCR reads. The sample yields roughly 75,000 clones, 9.5% to 15% seen once. Not a single patient had been given any form of treatment at any point before undergoing thyroid surgery. The sample was tumor tissue. The receptors were gathered from a female donor with papillary thyroid cancer or a benign thyroid nodule (not recorded which). Some clones in this sample may be carry-over from other donors' samples.

A few counts support this clone. CDR3 sequence (DNA): TGTGCCAGCATCCATTTCGGGACAGGGAGCGAAGCTTTCTTT. This gives the protein CASIHFGTGSEAFF. The chain has TRBV28 and TRBJ1-1; 9 bases are shared with TRBD1. This CDR3 has 14 amino acids. CDR1 MDHEN and CDR2 SYDVKM come from the germline V gene. J lost 8 bases, V lost 7 bases, and 11 bases had no gene match.

This clone was found many times. CDR3 residues: CASGGGPGRQPQHF. The CDR3 DNA reads TGTGCCTCCGGAGGGGGGCCAGGCCGACAGCCCCAGCATTTT. This chain joins TRBV9 and TRBJ1-5; a possible D gene is TRBD1 (6 bases). With 10 bases removed from V and 7 bases from J, the gap between germline ends came to 21 bases. Germline V lookup: CDR1 SGDLS, CDR2 YYNGEE. The CDR3 consists of 14 residues.

Notes on this clone: One end of the junction varies from germline; a read error may be responsible. This sequence joins TRBV12-3 or TRBV12-4 and TRBJ2-1; 9 nucleotides match TRBD2. The CDR3 is made up of 15 amino acids. DNA for the CDR3: TGTGTCAGCAGTTTAGCGGGCGGGAGGGCGGGCGAGCAGTTCTTC. It encodes CVSSLAGGRAGEQFF.

This clone was seen repeatedly, ten times or more. The gene calls are TRBV30 and TRBJ1-6; D is uncertain. The CDR3 is made up of 15 amino acids. The germline CDR1 and CDR2 sequences are GTSNPN and SVGIG (reference sequence). V lost 0 bases and J 0 bases, leaving 6 bases between the germline ends. The CDR3 sequence: CAWSVLSSYNSPLHF. Here the CDR3 DNA reads TGTGCCTGGAGTGTATTAAGCTCCTATAATTCACCCCTCCACTTT.

The chain combines TRBV5-4 with TRBJ1-4; D remains ambiguous. Germline-derived CDR1 and CDR2 are SGHNT and YYREEE (reference sequence). There are 14 residues in the CDR3. With 0 bases removed from V and 7 bases from J, the gap between germline ends came to 10 bases. This CDR3 is CASSLDMGSEKLFF. The CDR3 DNA is TGTGCCAGCAGCTTGGACATGGGGAGTGAAAAACTGTTTTTT.

This clone was counted ten times or more. The chain links TRBV5-4 to TRBJ1-5, with D perhaps TRBD1 (5 bases). Between the trimmed V and J ends, which lost 4 bases and 7 bases, there was a span of 12 bases. The germline V gene encodes CDR1 SGHNT and CDR2 YYREEE (reference sequence). This CDR3 region has 13 residues. The CDR3 coding sequence is TGTGCCAGCAGCCCCGACAGCGACCAGCCCCAGCATTTT. Translating it yields CASSPDSDQPQHF.

Note on this clone: Given a much more abundant clone one base away, this may be a read error. In the same sample, other DNA sequences code for this CDR3. The chain is built from TRBV11-3 and TRBJ2-5; D is perhaps TRBD1 (6 bases). Per germline, CDR1 SGHNT and CDR2 YENEEA. With 2 bases removed from V and 0 bases from J, the gap between germline ends came to 13 bases. The CDR3 extends over 16 amino acids. CDR3 amino acids: CASSLLGAGNQETQYF. In nucleotides, the CDR3 is TGTGCCAGCAGCTTATTGGGGGCTGGTAACCAAGAGACCCAGTACTTC.

For this clone: The DNA is left out, because the CDR3 cannot be placed on it with certainty; the CDR3 is given as TCRdb lists it. V is TRBV2 and J is TRBJ2-5; TRBD2, the table's D call, was not compared with the DNA. 23 amino acids form the CDR3, both terminal residues included. The germline gives CDR1 SNHLY, CDR2 FYNNEI. The CDR3 region is CASSEQEVVQYFGAGTNRETQYF.

The sample holds a few counts of this clone. A read error may explain this, as a much larger clone is one base away. Other DNA sequences of this sample code for an identical CDR3. The chain couples TRBV12-3 or TRBV12-4 to TRBJ2-5, with D perhaps TRBD1 or TRBD2 (5 bases each). The length of the CDR3 is 13 residues. V was pared by 4 bases and J by 11 bases, with 17 bases between. CDR3: CASSSMSSGPQYF. CDR3 DNA sequence: TGTGCCAGCAGTTCGATGTCCTCGGGGCCACAGTACTTC.